Here is one T cell receptor beta chain with its context. Its specificity is not known. This specimen comes from a study of CD8+ T cells in alopecia areata. Study details: Treated patients took oral tofacitinib at 5 to 10 mg twice daily.

This CDR3 region has 13 residues. Germline V lookup: CDR1 SQVTM, CDR2 ANQGSEA. V was clipped by 7 bases and J by 0 bases, with 13 bases between them. RNA extraction and reverse transcription yielded cDNA as sequencing template. Libraries were prepared by immunoSEQ multiplex PCR; TCRdb keeps only in-frame clonotypes and omits some of them. The sample carries 150,000 or so clones, 49% recorded once. Whole-study findings and limits: Across lesional scalp, and particularly alopecia totalis/universalis, clonality surpassed that of normal scalp.

This specimen consisted of CD8+ T cells sorted from blood, obtained at week 0. The sequence came from a human donor with alopecia areata. The chain joins TRBV29-1 to TRBJ2-7; D perhaps matches TRBD2 (6 bases). CDR3 protein: CSGLGGSSYEQYF. The CDR3 DNA sequence: TGCAGCGGGTTGGGGGGTTCCTCCTACGAGCAGTACTTC.